The T cell receptor (beta chain) under discussion was sequenced for a study of human T cells and chemical hapten exposure. TCRdb itself ran the RACE reads through MiXCR, one entry per CDR3 protein. This table has just under 60,000 distinct CDR3 sequences, around 12% appearing once. Germline V gene data show CDR1 as SGDLS and CDR2 as YYNGEE. Trimming left V 4 bases short and J 4 bases short, with 9 bases between. The CDR3 covers 13 residues. Time point of the sample: patch test 3, about 24 weeks after DPC sensitization. The treatment is: therapeutic diphenylcyclopropenone sensitization with weekly scalp DPC.

The sequenced sample was whole blood, obtained in connection with sensitization to the hapten diphenylcyclopropenone (DPC). The chain is built from TRBV9 and TRBJ2-1; D unclear. The clonotype was recovered from a man aged 30 to 45 with alopecia areata. Some clones in this sample may be carry-over from other donors' samples. The CDR3 region has the DNA TGTGCCAGCAGCCCTCACACATACAATGAGCAGTTCTTC. This translates into CASSPHTYNEQFF.